This T cell receptor (beta chain) appears in the sequencing data of a study of post-analysis software for immune sequencing data. Overall study findings and caveats: A significant reduction in normalized Chao1 diversity was observed in multiple sclerosis patients versus controls. Five TRBV segments appeared more often in patients than in controls, and TRBV5-6, TRBV5-1 and TRBV20-1 were among these. Batch-matched samples strongly co-clustered by F measure.

Germline values: CDR1 GTSNPN, CDR2 SVGIG (reference sequence). The CDR3 totals 12 residues. As to this clonotype: What it binds is not known. A junction boundary mismatches the germline segment, possibly from a read error.

Unique molecular identifiers had been added to the TCR beta cDNA libraries. Some 450,000 cDNA molecules were recovered from an input of about 0.9 to 10 million T cells. TCRdb passed the PCR reads through MiXCR, listing each CDR3 protein once. The sample includes roughly 670,000 distinct CDR3 sequences, roughly three fifths of them seen just once. The chain carries TRBV30 and TRBJ2-4; D possibly uses TRBD1 or TRBD2 (5 bases each). This TCR derives from a girl aged 2-9 years with multiple sclerosis. The sequencing sample was made of blood. DNA for the CDR3: TGTGCCTGGTCGAGGGACGGTAACATTCAGTACTTT. Its translation: CAWSRDGNIQYF.